This entry describes one T cell receptor beta chain. The table lists this clone with a count of one. What antigen it recognizes has not been identified. It has no much larger one-base neighbor in the sample; base qualities were not kept. The cysteine opens and the phenylalanine closes a CDR3 of 15 amino acids. Just CDR3 DNA is preserved here, 45 bases in frame from base 1. The trim is 10 bases for V and 0 bases for J, with a gap of 19 bases between the germline ends. Sequences MNHNS (CDR1) and SASEGT (CDR2) are obtained from the germline V gene. The cohort comprised several hundred healthy bone marrow donors. At the time of sampling, every cohort member was nominally healthy, though immune exposures that went unrecorded were likely present. The donor was CMV seropositive and belonged to the group of about 290 seropositive cohort members. A peripheral blood sample was provided by each donor, and peripheral blood mononuclear cells were used for TCR beta sequencing. Genomic DNA was extracted from the blood cell samples with the Qiagen DNeasy Blood Extraction Kit.

The source of the sample is a study of cytomegalovirus exposure and HLA in healthy donors (dated by TCRdb to about 2017). With regard to the full study: According to an earlier analysis of 550 to 750 of the donors, roughly 180 million T cells yielded over 100 million unique TCR beta sequences and around 300 Gb of sequence data. A later analysis re-analyzed previously published TCR beta repertoires from approximately 700 donors and added high-resolution HLA genotyping to study TCR occurrence patterns. High-throughput TCR immunosequencing, statistical association of individual TCRs with disease status, and machine learning were combined to predict cytomegalovirus infection status. About five DR-DQ haplotypes were treated as single units for association and clustering because of strong linkage in the cohort. Both class I and class II loci were covered by HLA typing, at four-digit resolution. An early release that covered some 640 HLA-typed donors contained about 300 gigabases of sequencing data and tens of millions of unique TCR sequences. The later analysis used no new phenotypic data to find candidate immune exposures, relying instead on TCR beta sequences and their occurrence across donors. On average, roughly 240,000 unique TCR beta nucleotide sequences were sequenced per donor among a few hundred genotyped donors of the cohort, with roughly 18% of those sequences being non-productive. To decide whether each TCR beta V gene segment behaved as functional or pseudogenic, an earlier analysis of nearly 600 of the donors relied on high-throughput TCR beta sequencing. Among the approximately 400 genotyped donors, about 85% belonged to the genetic ancestry cluster associated with self-reported Caucasian donors. Donor age, sex, ethnicity and CMV serostatus were compiled alongside the repertoire data. Along with the approximately 700-subject first cohort, a separate validation cohort of over 90 different subjects was used. The study aimed to test whether signatures of past pathogen exposure could be identified by cataloging public T cell receptors. Using immunosequencing, the study profiled T cell repertoires from about 620 subjects and related those repertoires to cytomegalovirus serostatus. In a later genetic analysis, genome-wide SNP genotypes for about 55% of the roughly 700 donors were used, and that subset was treated as a discovery cohort. Typing coverage differed by locus: A, B, C, DRB1 and DQB1 were typed in roughly 629-630 donors, DQA1 in approximately 520, DPA1 in around 580, and DPB1 in 400 to 490. All discovery cohort repertoires had been generated on a single sequencing platform.

The library relied on the immunoSEQ multiplex PCR assay. A mixture of 60 forward primers for TCR Vbeta segments and 13 reverse primers for TCR Jbeta segments was used in the multiplex PCR. The CDR3 region of rearranged TCR beta genes was amplified from genomic DNA by a multiplex PCR assay. Amplified TCR beta libraries were sequenced as 87-base-pair reads on the Illumina HiSeq System. The authors' analysis ran thus. A later analysis tallied around 82 million unique TCR beta chains across the roughly 610 repertoires, and about 10 million of those chains were shared by two or more donors. To remove PCR and sequencing errors, raw reads were error-corrected and collapsed into unique sequences using a nearest-neighbor algorithm that merged closely related sequences. To assign V, D and J gene segments, CDR3 sequences were aligned to IMGT reference sequences. For a sequence to be retained, at least a six-nucleotide match to both a V gene segment and a J gene segment was required. Rearrangements were called productive when the CDR3 lacked stop codons and stayed in frame with V and J; all others were non-productive. Following IMGT convention, CDR3 was defined as the stretch from the second conserved V-encoded cysteine up to the conserved J-encoded phenylalanine. The earlier analysis of about 570 of the donors excluded any sequence lacking an unambiguous match to a single V gene segment. An earlier analysis of 550 to 650 of the donors classified V segments as functional when productive rearrangements were above 56.7% and as segregating when the standard deviation between donors was above 5%. A statistical classification framework was built for diagnosing cytomegalovirus status from the catalog of TCR beta chain sequences. In a later analysis, V and J genes were assigned by comparing TCR nucleotide sequences against IMGT/GENE-DB human TR gene sequences. In a later analysis, CDR3 sequences and most-parsimonious VDJ recombination scenarios were assigned using the TCRdist pipeline. In a later analysis, each TCR beta chain was defined by its CDR3 amino acid sequence together with its V-gene family, and reads lacking a unique V-gene family were excluded. As a way to deal with suspected cross-contamination and a sequencing artifact, a later analysis dropped roughly 600 nucleotide sequences that were highly shared and had low generation probability. In a later analysis, a clonal expansion index was calculated for each public chain from normalized within-repertoire ranks of inferred template counts. In a later analysis, generation probabilities were computed with a VDJ recombination model fitted to out-of-frame rearrangements, and the resulting probabilities were checked against IGoR. In a later analysis, TCR-TCR, TCR-HLA and TCR-CMV co-occurrence was scored with hypergeometric tests, and a repertoire-size bias correction was applied to TCR pairs. False discovery rates were estimated in a later analysis by permuting HLA or CMV assignments 20 times. In a later analysis, co-occurring TCRs were grouped with DBSCAN, and TCRdist sequence similarity was added when clustering was performed within HLA-allele-positive subsets. Repertoires with fewer than 30,000 or more than 120,000 public chains, plus five repertoires with anomalous nucleotide sharing, were excluded from co-occurrence clustering. Held by TCRdb, this immuneACCESS table contains in-frame sequences only and omits some clones. Under half of the omission traces to an unresolved V gene where checked; the cause of the rest is unknown. The DNA was the basis for D and trimming; V, J and clone size are from that table. This sample is represented by about 170,000 clones; 60% to 80% of them were singletons. Of the sample, 0.98% falls within the top ten clones.

The study at large found these results: Because HLA typing was unavailable for some donors at each locus, only the typed subset was used in association tests. According to a later analysis, most CMV-associated TCR beta chains appeared to be HLA-restricted, and the HLA associations seemed to be driven largely by CMV exposure. Because the 87-base-pair reads could not distinguish some IMGT-functional V segments, including TRBV6-2 and TRBV6-3, those segments were excluded. Strong co-occurrence of HLA alleles, especially DR and DQ, made assigning TCR associations to individual alleles difficult. In an earlier analysis of some 500 of the donors, most TCR beta V segments were observed in productive rearrangements about 87% or about 30% of the time, broadly matching IMGT annotations. This cohort had only TCR beta chains sequenced, and the lack of alpha or paired-chain data limited which features could be detected. Linkage disequilibrium might explain the correlated functional status among segregating V segments, but an unknown experimental factor could not be ruled out. Compared with equally common non-associated chains, HLA-associated TCR beta chains in a later analysis were more clonally expanded and had lower generation probabilities. A later analysis associated 15,000 to 20,000 TCR beta sequences with specific HLA alleles at a false discovery rate of 0.05. Across donors, most TCR sequences were observed very rarely, whereas some public TCRs were present in many individuals. A group of highly shared sequence variants was considered likely to be a technical artifact of the sequencing pipeline. A later genetic analysis associated a missense DCLRE1C variant with V-gene and J-gene trimming of TCR beta chains, and an independent cohort replicated the association. The study gave a list of 150 to 200 TCR beta chains associated with cytomegalovirus. Because counts were too low, seventeen rarely observed V segments, including chromosome 9 orphons, were excluded from the earlier analysis of 587 of the donors. In vitro tests confirmed that a few of the cytomegalovirus-associated TCR beta chains recognize cytomegalovirus antigens. The authors suggested that the approach could potentially be extended to other disease states and immunological phenotypes. Roughly uniform sequencing depth across donors was assumed in presence/absence analyses, although this assumption may not hold. The classifier was reported to diagnose cytomegalovirus status with high specificity and sensitivity in both the original cohort and the validation cohort. In a later analysis, TCR association rates were found to vary across HLA loci, with the most associated TCRs seen for DRB1 alleles and the fewest for HLA-C alleles. For the cohort, immune exposure information was limited to CMV serostatus. In a later genetic analysis, fewer N-insertions in productive TCRs were reported among donors in an Asian-associated ancestry cluster than the roughly 700-donor mean. In a later analysis, several top co-occurrence clusters were reported to appear linked to parvovirus B19, influenza, CMV and Epstein-Barr virus. A further reported finding was that TCR beta sequences accurately predicted the HLA-A and HLA-B alleles for most subjects in the first cohort.

The specimen sequenced was PBMCs. The rearrangement joined TRBV6-1 to TRBJ2-7; the D gene is unclear. This receptor was identified in a woman in her forties or fifties in good health and CMV-seropositive. The CDR3 amino acid sequence is: CAIINHGGSSYEQYF. The nucleotides read TGTGCCATCATCAACCACGGCGGCAGCTCCTACGAGCAGTACTTC.